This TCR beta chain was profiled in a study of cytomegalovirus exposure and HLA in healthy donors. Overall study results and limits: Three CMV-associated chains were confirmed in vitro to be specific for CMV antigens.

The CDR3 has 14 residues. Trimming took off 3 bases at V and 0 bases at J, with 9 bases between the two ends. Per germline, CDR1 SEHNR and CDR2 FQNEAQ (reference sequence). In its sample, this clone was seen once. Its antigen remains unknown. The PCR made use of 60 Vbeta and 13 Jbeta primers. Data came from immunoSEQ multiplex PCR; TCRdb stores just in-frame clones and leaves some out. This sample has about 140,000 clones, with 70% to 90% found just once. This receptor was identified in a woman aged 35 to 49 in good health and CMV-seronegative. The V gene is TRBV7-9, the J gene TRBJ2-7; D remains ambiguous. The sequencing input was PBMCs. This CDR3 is CASSFTVSSYEQYF. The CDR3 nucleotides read TGTGCCAGCAGCTTCACAGTGAGCTCCTACGAGCAGTACTTC.